This TCR beta chain was captured by sequencing in a study of cytomegalovirus exposure and HLA in healthy donors. As for the study in general: Prior work identified around 100 million unique TCR beta sequences in 150 million to 200 million T cells. Study-wide points: A few V segments could not be told apart, such as TRBV6-2 and TRBV6-3, and were left out. Across HLA loci, a later analysis found differing TCR association rates, with DRB1 most and HLA-C fewest.

PCR was performed using 60 Vbeta and 13 Jbeta primers. Profiled with immunoSEQ multiplex PCR; TCRdb holds only in-frame clones, not every one. The top ten hold 3.5% of the sample, which has fewer than 180,000 clones, roughly 83% seen once. Trimming removed 3 bases from V and 1 base from J, with 6 bases in between. The germline gives CDR1 SGHTA, CDR2 FQGTGA. CDR3 length equals 14 residues. Worth noting for this clone: Antigen unknown.

At sampling all donors were nominally healthy, likely with unrecorded immune exposures. The chain employs TRBV7-3 and TRBJ2-2; D possibly corresponds to TRBD1 (6 bases). The sequencing sample was made of PBMCs. The receptor's source is a human donor in good health. The CDR3 coding sequence is TGTGCCAGCAGCTTGGACAGGAACACCGGGGAGCTGTTTTTT. Its protein is CASSLDRNTGELFF.